This TCR beta chain was captured by sequencing in a study of shared clonotypes between healthy human individuals. General study results and limits: Estimated richness was generally greater in naive than memory subsets.

As concerns this clone: Its matching antigen is unknown.

The authors distributed each subset's genomic DNA evenly over several immunoSEQ plates. About 33,000 T cell genomes (around 200 ng DNA) went into each sorted-subset replicate. The method was immunoSEQ multiplex PCR; TCRdb's version includes in-frame clones alone and lacks a portion of them. This sample yields more than 2 million clones, of which 95% are seen a single time; roughly 0.13% belongs to the top ten. The CDR3 contains 16 residues. The germline CDR1 and CDR2 sequences are LGHNA and YSLEER. V lost 0 bases, J lost 5 bases, and 16 bases lay in between. The chain combines TRBV4-3 with TRBJ2-5; no reliable D call. Material: naive CD4+ T cells sorted from blood. The subset was: CD45RA+ positively selected. This receptor was taken from a man in his late teens or twenties in good health. CDR3 sequence (DNA): TGCGCCAGCAGCCAAGATCGGGCGTACCCCGGGGAGACCCAGTACTTC. As protein: CASSQDRAYPGETQYF.